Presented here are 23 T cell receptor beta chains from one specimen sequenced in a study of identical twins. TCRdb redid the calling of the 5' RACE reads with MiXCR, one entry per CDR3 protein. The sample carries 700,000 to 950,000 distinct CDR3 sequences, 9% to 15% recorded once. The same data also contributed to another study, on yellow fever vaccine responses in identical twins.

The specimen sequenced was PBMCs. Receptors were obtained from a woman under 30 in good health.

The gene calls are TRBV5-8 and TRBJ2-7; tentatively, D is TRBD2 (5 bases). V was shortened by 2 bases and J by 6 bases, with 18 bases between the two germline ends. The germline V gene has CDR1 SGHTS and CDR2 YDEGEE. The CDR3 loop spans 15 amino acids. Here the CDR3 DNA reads TGTGCCAGCAGCTTCGCGACCTTAGCGTTGGGCGAGCAGTACGTC. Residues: CASSFATLALGEQYV.

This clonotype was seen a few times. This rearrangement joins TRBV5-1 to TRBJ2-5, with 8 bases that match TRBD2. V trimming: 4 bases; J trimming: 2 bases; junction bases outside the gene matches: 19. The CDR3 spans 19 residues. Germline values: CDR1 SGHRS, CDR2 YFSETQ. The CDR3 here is CASSQGRGASGSWQETQYF. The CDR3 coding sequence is TGCGCCAGCAGCCAAGGCCGAGGTGCGAGCGGGAGTTGGCAAGAGACCCAGTACTTC.

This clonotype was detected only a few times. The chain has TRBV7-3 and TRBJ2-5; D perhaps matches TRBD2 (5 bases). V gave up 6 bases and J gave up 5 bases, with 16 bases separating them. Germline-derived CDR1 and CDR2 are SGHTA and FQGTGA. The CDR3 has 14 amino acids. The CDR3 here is CASSSDGVAETQYF. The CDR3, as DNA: TGTGCCAGCAGTTCCGACGGGGTCGCGGAGACCCAGTACTTC.

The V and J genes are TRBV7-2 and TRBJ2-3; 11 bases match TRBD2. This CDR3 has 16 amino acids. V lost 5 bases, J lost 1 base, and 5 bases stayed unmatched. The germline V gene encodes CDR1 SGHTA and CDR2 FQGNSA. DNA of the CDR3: TGTGCCAGCAGCCCCCTAGCGGGAGGAGGCACAGATACGCAGTATTTT. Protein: CASSPLAGGGTDTQYF.

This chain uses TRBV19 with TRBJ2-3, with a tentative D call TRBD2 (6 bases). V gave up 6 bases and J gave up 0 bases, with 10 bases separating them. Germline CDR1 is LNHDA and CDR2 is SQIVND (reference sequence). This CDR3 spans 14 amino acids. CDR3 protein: CASRAGISTDTQYF. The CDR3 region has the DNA TGTGCCAGTAGGGCGGGGATAAGCACAGATACGCAGTATTTT.

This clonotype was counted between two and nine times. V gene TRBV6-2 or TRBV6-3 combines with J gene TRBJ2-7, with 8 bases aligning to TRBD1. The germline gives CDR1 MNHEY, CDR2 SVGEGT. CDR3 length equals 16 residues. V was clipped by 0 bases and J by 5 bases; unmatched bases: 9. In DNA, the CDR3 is TGTGCCAGCAGTTACTCCGACAGGGGACCTAGGGACGAGCAGTACGTC. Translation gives CASSYSDRGPRDEQYV.

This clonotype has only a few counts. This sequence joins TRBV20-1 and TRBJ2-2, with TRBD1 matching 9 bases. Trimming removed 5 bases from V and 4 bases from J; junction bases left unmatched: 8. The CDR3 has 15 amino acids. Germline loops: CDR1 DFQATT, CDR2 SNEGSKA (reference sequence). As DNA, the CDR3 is TGCAGTGCTGCATACAGGGGGCGCTTCACCGGGGAGCTGTTTTTT. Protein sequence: CSAAYRGRFTGELFF.

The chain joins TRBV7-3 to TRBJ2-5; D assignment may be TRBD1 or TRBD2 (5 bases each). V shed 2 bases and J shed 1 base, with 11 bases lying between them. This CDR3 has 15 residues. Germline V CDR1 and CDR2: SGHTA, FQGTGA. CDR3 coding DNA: TGTGCCAGCAGCTTAGGGGACCGGCTCCAAGAGACCCAGTACTTC. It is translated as CASSLGDRLQETQYF. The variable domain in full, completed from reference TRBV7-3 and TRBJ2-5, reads GAGVSQTPSNKVTEKGKYVELRCDPISGHTALYWYRQSLGQGPEFLIYFQGTGAADDSGLPNDRFFAVRPEGSVSTLKIQRTERGDSAVYLCASSLGDRLQETQYFGPGTRLLVL.

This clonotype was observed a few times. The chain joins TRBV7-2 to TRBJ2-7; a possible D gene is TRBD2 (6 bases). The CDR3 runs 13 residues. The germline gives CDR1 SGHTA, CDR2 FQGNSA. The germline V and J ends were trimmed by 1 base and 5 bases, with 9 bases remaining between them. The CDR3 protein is CASSLGDFNEQYV. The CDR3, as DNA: TGTGCCAGCAGCTTAGGGGACTTCAACGAGCAGTACGTC.

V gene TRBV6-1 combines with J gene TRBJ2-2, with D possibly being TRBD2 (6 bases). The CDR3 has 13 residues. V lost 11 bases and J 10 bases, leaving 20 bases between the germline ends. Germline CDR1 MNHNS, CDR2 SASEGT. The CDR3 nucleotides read TGTGCCGGACTATCGATCCTGCGACAGGAGCTGTTTTTT. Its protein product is CAGLSILRQELFF.

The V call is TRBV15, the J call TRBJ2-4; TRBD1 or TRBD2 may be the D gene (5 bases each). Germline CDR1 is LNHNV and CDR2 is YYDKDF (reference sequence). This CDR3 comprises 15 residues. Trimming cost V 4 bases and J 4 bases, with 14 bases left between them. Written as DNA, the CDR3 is TGTGCCACCAGCATGGAAGTGGGACGGAAAAACATTCAGTACTTC. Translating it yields CATSMEVGRKNIQYF.

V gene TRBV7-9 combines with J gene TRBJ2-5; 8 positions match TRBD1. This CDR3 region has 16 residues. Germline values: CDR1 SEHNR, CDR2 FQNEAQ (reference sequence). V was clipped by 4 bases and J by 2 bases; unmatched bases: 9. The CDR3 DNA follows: TGTGCCAGCAGCTCAGACAGCAGGGGGCAACAAGAGACCCAGTACTTC. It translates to CASSSDSRGQQETQYF.

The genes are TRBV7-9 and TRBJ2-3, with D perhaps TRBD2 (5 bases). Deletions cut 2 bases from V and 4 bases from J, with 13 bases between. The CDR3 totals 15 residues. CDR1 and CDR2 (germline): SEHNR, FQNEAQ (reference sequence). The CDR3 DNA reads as TGTGCCAGCAGCTTAAGCGGAGTGGGCCCAGATACGCAGTATTTT. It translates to CASSLSGVGPDTQYF.

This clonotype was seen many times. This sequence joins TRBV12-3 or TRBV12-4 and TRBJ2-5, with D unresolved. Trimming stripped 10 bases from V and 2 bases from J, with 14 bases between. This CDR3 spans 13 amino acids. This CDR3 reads CATRRTAQETQYF. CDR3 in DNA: TGTGCCACCCGGCGGACGGCGCAAGAGACCCAGTACTTC.

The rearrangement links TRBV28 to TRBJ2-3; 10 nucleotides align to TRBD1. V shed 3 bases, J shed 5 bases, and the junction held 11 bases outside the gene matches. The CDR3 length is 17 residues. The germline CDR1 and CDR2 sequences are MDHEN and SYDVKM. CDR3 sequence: CASSFWDRGRGIDTQYF. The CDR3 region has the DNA TGTGCCAGCAGTTTCTGGGACAGGGGCCGCGGAATAGATACGCAGTATTTT.

For the CDR3, the DNA is TGTGCCATCTGGGACAGTGGAAACACCATATATTTT. Translated, it gives CAIWDSGNTIYF. The rearrangement joins TRBV10-3 to TRBJ1-3; 7 bases agree with TRBD1. The CDR3 contains 12 residues. V shed 8 bases, J shed 3 bases, and the junction held 1 base outside the gene matches. Germline lookup yields CDR1 ENHRY and CDR2 SYGVKD.

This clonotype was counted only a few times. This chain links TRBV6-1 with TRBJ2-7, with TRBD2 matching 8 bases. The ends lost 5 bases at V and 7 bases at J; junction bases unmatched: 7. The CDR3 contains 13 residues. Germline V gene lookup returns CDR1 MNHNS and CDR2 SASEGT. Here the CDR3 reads CASSPGTSREQYF. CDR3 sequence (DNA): TGTGCCAGCAGTCCCGGGACTAGTCGAGAGCAGTACTTC.

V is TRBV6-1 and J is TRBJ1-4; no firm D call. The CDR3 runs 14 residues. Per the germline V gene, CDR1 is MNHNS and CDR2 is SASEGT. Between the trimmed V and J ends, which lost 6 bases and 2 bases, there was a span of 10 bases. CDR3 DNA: TGTGCCAGCAGCACCGACATGACTAATGAAAAACTGTTTTTT. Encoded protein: CASSTDMTNEKLFF.

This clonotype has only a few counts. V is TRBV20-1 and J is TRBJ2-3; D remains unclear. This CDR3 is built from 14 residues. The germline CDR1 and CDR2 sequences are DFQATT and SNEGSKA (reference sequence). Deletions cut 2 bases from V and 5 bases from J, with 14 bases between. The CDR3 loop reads CSARLLGQEDTQYF. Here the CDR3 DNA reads TGCAGTGCTAGACTCCTCGGCCAGGAAGATACGCAGTATTTT.

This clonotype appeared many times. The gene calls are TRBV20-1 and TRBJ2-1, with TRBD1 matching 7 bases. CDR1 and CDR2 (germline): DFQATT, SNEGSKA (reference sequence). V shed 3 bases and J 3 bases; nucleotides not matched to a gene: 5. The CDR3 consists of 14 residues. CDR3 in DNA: TGCAGTGCTAGGGTCGGGACAGACTACAATGAGCAGTTCTTC. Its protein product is CSARVGTDYNEQFF.

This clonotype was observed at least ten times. The chain's CDR3 is CASSQTGNEQFF. CDR3 DNA: TGTGCCAGCAGCCAGACAGGGAATGAGCAGTTCTTC. The V call is TRBV3-1, the J call TRBJ2-1; TRBD1 matches at 7 bases. The CDR3 loop spans 12 amino acids. J lost 7 bases, V lost 3 bases, and 0 bases had no gene match. Germline V lookup: CDR1 LGHDT, CDR2 YNNKEL (reference sequence).

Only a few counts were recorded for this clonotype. Here the CDR3 reads CASSYTGAYNEKLFF. The CDR3 DNA follows: TGTGCCAGCAGTTACACCGGGGCCTATAATGAAAAACTGTTTTTT. The chain is built from TRBV12-3 or TRBV12-4 and TRBJ1-4; D perhaps matches TRBD1 (5 bases). The CDR3 has 15 amino acids. Trimming took off 4 bases at V and 4 bases at J, with 13 bases between the two ends.

CDR3 DNA sequence: TGCAGTGCTATCCCGACTAGCGGGATGTATGAGCAGTTCTTC. This gives the protein CSAIPTSGMYEQFF. The chain has TRBV20-1 and TRBJ2-1; 11 positions agree with TRBD2. Germline CDR1 and CDR2: DFQATT and SNEGSKA (reference sequence). The V gene end was trimmed by 4 bases and the J gene end by 8 bases; junction bases not matched to a gene: 7. The CDR3 covers 14 residues.